Presented here are 31 T cell receptor beta chains from one specimen sequenced in a study of cytomegalovirus exposure and HLA in healthy donors. With 60 Vbeta and 13 Jbeta primers, the PCR was carried out. The table came from immunoSEQ multiplex PCR; TCRdb's copy has only in-frame clones and leaves some out. The profile shows under 200,000 clones, about 85% of them singletons. The material sequenced was PBMCs. The receptor set was obtained from a male donor in good health and CMV-seropositive.

This clone was observed a few times. The chain carries TRBV9 and TRBJ2-1; TRBD1 matches at 8 bases. V shed 4 bases and J 3 bases; nucleotides not matched to a gene: 3. Germline loops: CDR1 SGDLS, CDR2 YYNGEE. The CDR3 runs 14 residues. CDR3 in DNA: TGTGCCAGCAGCCCAGGGACAGGCTACAATGAGCAGTTCTTC. Encoded protein: CASSPGTGYNEQFF.

V is TRBV6-1 and J is TRBJ2-3; 7 nucleotides align to TRBD2. The CDR3 extends over 14 amino acids. Trimming removed 6 bases from V and 6 bases from J; junction bases left unmatched: 9. Germline CDR1 is MNHNS and CDR2 is SASEGT. CDR3: CASRGGGSSDTQYF. CDR3 in DNA: TGTGCCAGCAGGGGCGGCGGGAGTTCGGATACGCAGTATTTT.

This chain connects TRBV21-1 to TRBJ2-7; the tabulated D call, TRBD1, remains unverified against the DNA. TRBV21-1 counts as a pseudogene. The CDR3 is made up of 18 amino acids. CDR3 protein: CASSKDVGGTDSSYEQYF. CDR3 in DNA: TGTGCCAGCAGCAAAGACGTAGGTGGGACAGACAGCTCCTACGAGCAGTACTTC.

V usage is TRBV7-9 and J usage is TRBJ2-5, with D possibly being TRBD2 (5 bases). The CDR3 has 13 residues. The germline V gene has CDR1 SEHNR and CDR2 FQNEAQ (reference sequence). V lost 5 bases and J lost 3, with 10 bases in between. The CDR3 region is CASSPPGKETQYF. The CDR3 nucleotides read TGTGCCAGCAGCCCCCCCGGGAAAGAGACCCAGTACTTC.

This clone was observed a handful of times. The chain couples TRBV25-1 to TRBJ2-2; D is unclear. The CDR3 has 16 amino acids. The ends were cut back, 1 base at V and 0 bases at J, with 9 bases in the middle. Germline CDR1 MGHDK, CDR2 SYGVNS. CDR3 DNA: TGTGCCAGCAGTGAATTCAGAACCGCGAACACCGGGGAGCTGTTTTTT. The encoded protein is CASSEFRTANTGELFF.

This clone was detected only once. The chain joins TRBV6-1 to TRBJ1-3, with a possible D match to TRBD1 (6 bases). V was clipped by 3 bases and J by 0 bases, with 12 bases between them. The germline gives CDR1 MNHNS, CDR2 SASEGT. There are 16 residues in the CDR3. In DNA, the CDR3 is TGTGCCAGCAGTGACAGGGGACCCCTCTCTGGAAACACCATATATTTT. This codes for CASSDRGPLSGNTIYF.

The V gene is TRBV29-1, the J gene TRBJ2-3, with TRBD1 matching over 7 bases. This CDR3 is 13 amino acids long. Germline CDR1 and CDR2: SQVTM and ANQGSEA. After removal of 6 bases from V and 0 bases from J, the junction contained 3 bases not matched to a gene. This CDR3 reads CSVNRGSTDTQYF. DNA for the CDR3: TGCAGCGTCAACAGGGGAAGCACAGATACGCAGTATTTT.

This clone was seen just once. The V call is TRBV19, the J call TRBJ2-1, with D maybe TRBD1 (5 bases). CDR3 length: 13 residues. V was trimmed by 8 bases and J by 8 bases, leaving 16 bases between them. Looked up from germline, CDR1 is LNHDA and CDR2 is SQIVND (reference sequence). The CDR3 bases are TGTGCCAGTCGCCTGGGGCATTCTGATGAGCAGTTCTTC. Amino acids: CASRLGHSDEQFF.

This clone is a singleton in its sample. The CDR3 loop is CASSQEGSGGRAFREQFF. The CDR3 DNA follows: TGTGCCAGCAGCCAAGAGGGTTCGGGCGGGAGGGCCTTCCGTGAGCAGTTCTTC. The chain combines TRBV14 with TRBJ2-1; 9 bases agree with TRBD2. There are 18 residues in the CDR3. J was trimmed by 9 bases and V by 0 bases; bases with no gene match: 15. The germline V gene has CDR1 SGHDN and CDR2 FVKESK.

The chain links TRBV28 to TRBJ2-1; D gene uncertain. Germline CDR1 reads MDHEN; CDR2 reads SYDVKM. CDR3 length: 14 residues. The V end was cut by 6 bases, the J end by 0 bases, with 9 bases between. Written as DNA, the CDR3 is TGTGCCAGCAGGTATGGAGACTCCTACAATGAGCAGTTCTTC. Translated: CASRYGDSYNEQFF.

This clone turned up a few times. The chain employs TRBV5-6 and TRBJ2-3; D call uncertain. Trimming left V 4 bases short and J 2 bases short, with 11 bases between. The CDR3 sequence is 14 residues long. The germline gives CDR1 SGHDT, CDR2 YYEEEE. CDR3 nucleotide sequence: TGTGCCAGCAGCCCCCCGGGTCCCACAGATACGCAGTATTTT. It specifies CASSPPGPTDTQYF.

The chain joins TRBV4-1 to TRBJ1-3; the match to TRBD1 covers 7 bases. V was clipped by 1 base and J by 3 bases; unmatched bases: 6. This CDR3 region has 16 residues. The germline V gene has CDR1 MGHRA and CDR2 YSYEKL. The CDR3 DNA sequence: TGCGCCAGCAGCCAAGGAAATACAGGGGATGGAAACACCATATATTTT. Its protein is CASSQGNTGDGNTIYF.

V gene TRBV9 combines with J gene TRBJ2-1; TRBD2 matches at 14 bases. Germline V gene lookup returns CDR1 SGDLS and CDR2 YYNGEE. The V gene end was trimmed by 8 bases and the J gene end by 5 bases; junction bases not matched to a gene: 9. CDR3 length equals 16 residues. The DNA for the CDR3 is TGTGCCAGTAGACTAGCGGGAGGGCCAGTGAACAATGAGCAGTTCTTC. Protein product: CASRLAGGPVNNEQFF.

The chain has TRBV11-3 and TRBJ2-5, with 8 bases aligning to TRBD1. The junction had 3 bases not matched to a gene; V was cut back by 1 base and J by 2 bases. The CDR3 totals 15 residues. The germline V gene encodes CDR1 SGHNT and CDR2 YENEEA. The CDR3 loop is CASSLGTGIQETQYF. In DNA, the CDR3 is TGTGCCAGCAGCTTAGGGACAGGGATTCAAGAGACCCAGTACTTC.

This chain uses TRBV28 with TRBJ1-2; the match to TRBD1 covers 8 bases. This CDR3 is built from 13 residues. V shed 5 bases, J shed 7 bases, and the junction held 6 bases outside the gene matches. The germline V gene encodes CDR1 MDHEN and CDR2 SYDVKM. The CDR3 reads CASSPGQGIGYTF. In nucleotides, the CDR3 is TGTGCCAGCAGTCCTGGACAGGGTATTGGCTACACCTTC.

V is TRBV5-6 and J is TRBJ2-1, with D perhaps TRBD1 (5 bases). Trimming removed 0 bases at V and 13 bases at J, with 11 bases between. The CDR3 extends over 12 amino acids. CDR1 SGHDT and CDR2 YYEEEE come from the germline V gene. As DNA, the CDR3 is TGTGCCAGCAGCTTGGCGACAGCGAGACAGTTCTTC. This gives the protein CASSLATARQFF.

The chain is built from TRBV9 and TRBJ1-6; 9 bases fit TRBD1. Germline CDR1 SGDLS, CDR2 YYNGEE. The J segment lost 0 bases and the V segment lost 4 bases, leaving 14 bases of the junction unmatched. This CDR3 is 20 amino acids long. CDR3 bases: TGTGCCAGCAGCCCCCGGACAGGGGACGGAAAAAGCTCCTATAATTCACCCCTCCACTTT. Its protein is CASSPRTGDGKSSYNSPLHF. Combining the CDR3 with reference TRBV9 and TRBJ1-6 gives the whole variable domain DSGVTQTPKHLITATGQRVTLRCSPRSGDLSVYWYQQSLDQGLQFLIQYYNGEERAKGNILERFSAQQFPDLHSELNLSSLELGDSALYFCASSPRTGDGKSSYNSPLHFGNGTRLTVT.

This clone appeared a single time. The chain couples TRBV30 to TRBJ1-5; TRBD1 agrees at 9 bases. The CDR3 extends over 14 amino acids. Germline assignment: CDR1 GTSNPN and CDR2 SVGIG (reference sequence). J gave up 9 bases and V 3 bases, and 9 bases lay outside the gene matches. DNA of the CDR3: TGTGCCTGGAGGGGACAGGGTTCGGCTGCGCCCCAGCATTTT. Translating gives CAWRGQGSAAPQHF.

This chain joins TRBV30 and TRBJ2-7, with D possibly being TRBD2 (6 bases). Germline lookup yields CDR1 GTSNPN and CDR2 SVGIG (reference sequence). CDR3 length equals 12 residues. V was pared by 3 bases and J by 6 bases, with 12 bases between. CDR3 region: CAWRGEVSEQYF. The CDR3, as DNA: TGTGCCTGGAGGGGGGAGGTTTCCGAGCAGTACTTC. Full variable domain (outside the CDR3, taken from reference TRBV30 and TRBJ2-7): SQTIHQWPATLVQPVGSPLSLECTVEGTSNPNLYWYRQAAGRGLQLLFYSVGIGQISSEVPQNLSASRPQDRQFILSSKKLLLSDSGFYLCAWRGEVSEQYFGPGTRLTVT.

With respect to this clone: The limits of the CDR3 on the DNA are not certain, so only TCRdb's listed CDR3 is given. The chain links TRBV28 to TRBJ2-1; TRBD1 is the table's D call, not checked against the DNA. CDR1 and CDR2 from the germline V gene are MDHEN and SYDVKM. The CDR3 adds up to 15 amino acids, both ends counted. The CDR3 sequence is CASSFLAGTYNEQFF.

This chain connects TRBV19 to TRBJ2-1, with 9 positions matching TRBD1. Germline V CDR1 and CDR2: LNHDA, SQIVND (reference sequence). This CDR3 comprises 15 residues. After removal of 3 bases from V and 6 bases from J, the junction contained 6 bases not matched to a gene. CDR3 protein: CASSMDRGVGNEQFF. The CDR3, as DNA: TGTGCCAGTAGTATGGACAGGGGAGTAGGCAATGAGCAGTTCTTC. The complete variable domain, with remaining parts taken from reference TRBV19 and TRBJ2-1, reads DGGITQSPKYLFRKEGQNVTLSCEQNLNHDAMYWYRQDPGQGLRLIYYSQIVNDFQKGDIAEGYSVSREKKESFPLTVTSAQKNPTAFYLCASSMDRGVGNEQFFGPGTRLTVL.

This clone was observed a handful of times. The chain uses TRBV5-1 and TRBJ2-1; D might be TRBD1 (6 bases). This CDR3 is 17 amino acids long. V lost 1 base and J lost 7, with 21 bases in between. The germline V gene has CDR1 SGHRS and CDR2 YFSETQ. The CDR3 spells CASSLQVGSLGGNEQFF. The DNA for the CDR3 is TGCGCCAGCAGCTTGCAAGTTGGCAGCCTAGGGGGAAATGAGCAGTTCTTC.

This chain uses TRBV12-5 with TRBJ1-3; the D is unclear. CDR1 and CDR2 from the germline V gene are LGHNT and FRNRAP. Between the trimmed V and J ends, which lost 2 bases and 3 bases, there was a span of 11 bases. The CDR3 is 15 amino acids. For the CDR3, the DNA is TGTGCTAGTGGTTTGAGCGCGAGGAGTGGAAACACCATATATTTT. Residues: CASGLSARSGNTIYF.

The rearrangement joins TRBV10-3 to TRBJ2-1, with TRBD1 identical over 7 bases. CDR3 length equals 14 residues. After removal of 10 bases from V and 0 bases from J, the junction contained 6 bases not matched to a gene. Germline lookup yields CDR1 ENHRY and CDR2 SYGVKD. The chain's CDR3 is CATTPGGSYNEQFF. In nucleotides, the CDR3 is TGTGCCACAACTCCAGGGGGCTCCTACAATGAGCAGTTCTTC.

V gene TRBV19 combines with J gene TRBJ2-7; TRBD1 might be the D (5 bases). CDR1 and CDR2 (germline): LNHDA, SQIVND (reference sequence). CDR3 length: 14 residues. The V gene lost 6 bases and the J gene lost 5 bases, with 17 bases spanning the gap. The CDR3 nucleotides read TGTGCCAGTAGACCATCGCAGGGTGGCCACGAGCAGTACTTC. It yields the protein CASRPSQGGHEQYF.

V and J are TRBV28 and TRBJ2-7; D gene uncertain. This CDR3 has 12 residues. Germline V CDR1 and CDR2: MDHEN, SYDVKM. Trimming stripped 6 bases from V and 12 bases from J, with 18 bases between. CDR3: CASSQRTDHGYF. CDR3 DNA: TGTGCCAGCAGCCAAAGAACAGATCATGGGTACTTC.

V gene TRBV7-9 combines with J gene TRBJ1-1; 8 positions match TRBD1. The CDR3 runs 14 residues. J lost 1 base, V lost 5 bases, and 3 bases had no gene match. Germline assignment: CDR1 SEHNR and CDR2 FQNEAQ (reference sequence). This chain's CDR3 is CASSQGQGNTEAFF. The CDR3 region has the DNA TGTGCCAGCAGCCAAGGACAGGGGAACACTGAAGCTTTCTTT.

V and J are TRBV6-5 and TRBJ1-3; D is ambiguous. This CDR3 has 14 residues. V gave up 0 bases and J gave up 5 bases, with 8 bases separating them. Germline V gives CDR1 MNHEY, CDR2 SVGAGI. CDR3 sequence reads: CASSYSSGRNTIYF. For the CDR3, the DNA is TGTGCCAGCAGTTACTCGAGTGGTAGAAACACCATATATTTT.

The count of this clone is one. This chain links TRBV10-2 with TRBJ2-3; 14 bases map to TRBD2. CDR3 length equals 16 residues. The germline gives CDR1 WSHSY, CDR2 SAAADI. J lost 4 bases, V lost 8 bases, and 8 bases had no gene match. CDR3 sequence reads: CASWGLAGEGSDTQYF. CDR3 bases: TGCGCCAGCTGGGGACTAGCGGGAGAAGGGTCAGATACGCAGTATTTT.

The V and J genes are TRBV5-4 and TRBJ1-4; possibly TRBD1 for D (5 bases). This CDR3 is 17 amino acids long. V lost 0 bases, J lost 0 bases, and 12 bases lay in between. Germline V CDR1 and CDR2: SGHNT, YYREEE (reference sequence). The chain's CDR3 is CASSLGGGKATNEKLFF. For the CDR3, the DNA is TGTGCCAGCAGCTTGGGGGGCGGGAAGGCAACTAATGAAAAACTGTTTTTT.

J is TRBJ1-1 and V is TRBV5-8; tentatively, D is TRBD1 (5 bases). Germline V CDR1 and CDR2: SGHTS, YDEGEE. The CDR3 has 12 residues. Trimming shortened V by 4 bases and J by 10 bases, and 14 bases separated the two germline ends. Written as DNA, the CDR3 is TGTGCCAGCAGCGCCTACAGGACGTCAGCTTTCTTT. This codes for CASSAYRTSAFF.